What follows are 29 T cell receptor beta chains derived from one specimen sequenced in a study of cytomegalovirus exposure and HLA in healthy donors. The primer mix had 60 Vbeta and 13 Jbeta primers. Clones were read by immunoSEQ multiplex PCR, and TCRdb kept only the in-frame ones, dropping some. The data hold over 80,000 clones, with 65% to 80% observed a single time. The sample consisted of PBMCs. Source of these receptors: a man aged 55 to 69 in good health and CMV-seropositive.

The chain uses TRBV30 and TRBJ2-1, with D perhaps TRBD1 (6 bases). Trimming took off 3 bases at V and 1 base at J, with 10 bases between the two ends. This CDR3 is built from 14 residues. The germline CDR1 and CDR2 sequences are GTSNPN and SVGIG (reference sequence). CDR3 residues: CAWRDSPSYNEQFF. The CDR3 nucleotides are TGTGCCTGGAGGGACAGTCCATCCTACAATGAGCAGTTCTTC.

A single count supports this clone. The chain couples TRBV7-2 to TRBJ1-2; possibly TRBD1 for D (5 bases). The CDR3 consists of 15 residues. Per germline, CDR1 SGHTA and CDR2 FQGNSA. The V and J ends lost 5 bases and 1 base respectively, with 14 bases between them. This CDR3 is CASSQTGAVNYGYTF. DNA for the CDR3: TGTGCCAGCAGCCAAACAGGCGCCGTTAACTATGGCTACACCTTC. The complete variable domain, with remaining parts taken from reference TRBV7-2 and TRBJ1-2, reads GAGVSQSPSNKVTEKGKDVELRCDPISGHTALYWYRQSLGQGLEFLIYFQGNSAPDKSGLPSDRFSAERTGGSVSTLTIQRTQQEDSAVYLCASSQTGAVNYGYTFGSGTRLTVV.

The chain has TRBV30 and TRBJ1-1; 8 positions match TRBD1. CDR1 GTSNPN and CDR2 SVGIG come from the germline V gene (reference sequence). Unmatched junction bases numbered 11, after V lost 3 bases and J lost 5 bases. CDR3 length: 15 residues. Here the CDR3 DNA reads TGTGCCTGGAGGAGTAGGACAGGGTGGAAGACTGAAGCTTTCTTT. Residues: CAWRSRTGWKTEAFF. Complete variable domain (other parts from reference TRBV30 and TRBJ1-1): SQTIHQWPATLVQPVGSPLSLECTVEGTSNPNLYWYRQAAGRGLQLLFYSVGIGQISSEVPQNLSASRPQDRQFILSSKKLLLSDSGFYLCAWRSRTGWKTEAFFGQGTRLTVV.

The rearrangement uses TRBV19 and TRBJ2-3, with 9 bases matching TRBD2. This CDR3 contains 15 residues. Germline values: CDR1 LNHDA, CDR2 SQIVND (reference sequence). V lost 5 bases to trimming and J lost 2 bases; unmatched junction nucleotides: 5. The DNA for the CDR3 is TGTGCCAGTAGTGTTAGCGGGGGTGCCACAGATACGCAGTATTTT. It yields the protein CASSVSGGATDTQYF.

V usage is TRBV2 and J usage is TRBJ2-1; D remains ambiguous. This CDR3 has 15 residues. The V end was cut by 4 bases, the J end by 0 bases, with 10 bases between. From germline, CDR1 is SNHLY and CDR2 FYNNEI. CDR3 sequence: CASSADSSSYNEQFF. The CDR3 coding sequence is TGTGCCAGCAGTGCAGACTCCAGCTCCTACAATGAGCAGTTCTTC.

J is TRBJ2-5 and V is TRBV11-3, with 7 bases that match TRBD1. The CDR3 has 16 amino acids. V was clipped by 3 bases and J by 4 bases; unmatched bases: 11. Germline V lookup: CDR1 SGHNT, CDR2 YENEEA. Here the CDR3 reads CASSFGYRDSTETQYF. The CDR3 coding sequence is TGTGCCAGCAGCTTCGGATACCGGGACAGCACAGAGACCCAGTACTTC. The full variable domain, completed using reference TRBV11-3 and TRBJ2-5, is EAGVVQSPRYKIIEKKQPVAFWCNPISGHNTLYWYLQNLGQGPELLIRYENEEAVDDSQLPKDRFSAERLKGVDSTLKIQPAELGDSAVYLCASSFGYRDSTETQYFGPGTRLLVL.

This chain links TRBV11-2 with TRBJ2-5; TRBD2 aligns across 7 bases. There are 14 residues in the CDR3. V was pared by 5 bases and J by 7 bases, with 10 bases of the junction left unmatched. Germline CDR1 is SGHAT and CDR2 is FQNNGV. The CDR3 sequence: CASSPREERGTQYF. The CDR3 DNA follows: TGTGCCAGCAGCCCCCGGGAGGAGAGGGGGACCCAGTACTTC.

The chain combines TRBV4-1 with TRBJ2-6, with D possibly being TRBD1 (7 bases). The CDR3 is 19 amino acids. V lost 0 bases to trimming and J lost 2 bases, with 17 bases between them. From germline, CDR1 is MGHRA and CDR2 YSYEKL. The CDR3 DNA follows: TGCGCCAGCAGCCAAGACAGACAGGGAGGTAAGCCTGGGGCCAACGTCCTGACTTTC. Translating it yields CASSQDRQGGKPGANVLTF.

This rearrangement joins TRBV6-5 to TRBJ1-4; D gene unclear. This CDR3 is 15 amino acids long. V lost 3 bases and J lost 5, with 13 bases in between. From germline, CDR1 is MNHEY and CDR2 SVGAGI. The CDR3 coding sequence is TGTGCCAGCAGTTATACCGGAACCAGGAATGAAAAACTGTTTTTT. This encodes CASSYTGTRNEKLFF.

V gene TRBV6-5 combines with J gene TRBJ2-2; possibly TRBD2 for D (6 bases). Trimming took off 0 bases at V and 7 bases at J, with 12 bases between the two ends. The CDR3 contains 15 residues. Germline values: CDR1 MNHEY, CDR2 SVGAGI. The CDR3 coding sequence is TGTGCCAGCAGTTACTCGGGGACTTCGGGCGGGGAGCTGTTTTTT. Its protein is CASSYSGTSGGELFF.

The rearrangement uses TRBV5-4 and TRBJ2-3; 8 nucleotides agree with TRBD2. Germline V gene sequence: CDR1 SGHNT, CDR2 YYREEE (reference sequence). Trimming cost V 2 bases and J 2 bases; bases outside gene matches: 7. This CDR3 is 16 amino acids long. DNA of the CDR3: TGTGCCAGCAGCTTCTCGCGGGGGGCCCCCACAGATACGCAGTATTTT. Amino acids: CASSFSRGAPTDTQYF.

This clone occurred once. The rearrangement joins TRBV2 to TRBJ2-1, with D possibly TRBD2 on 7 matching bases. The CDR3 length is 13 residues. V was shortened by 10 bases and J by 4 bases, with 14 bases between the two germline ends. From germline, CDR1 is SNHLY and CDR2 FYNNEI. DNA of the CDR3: TGTGCCACCGAGGGGGGGGCTTACAATGAGCAGTTCTTC. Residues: CATEGGAYNEQFF. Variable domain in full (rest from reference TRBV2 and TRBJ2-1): EPEVTQTPSHQVTQMGQEVILRCVPISNHLYFYWYRQILGQKVEFLVSFYNNEISEKSEIFDDQFSVERPDGSNFTLKIRSTKLEDSAMYFCATEGGAYNEQFFGPGTRLTVL.

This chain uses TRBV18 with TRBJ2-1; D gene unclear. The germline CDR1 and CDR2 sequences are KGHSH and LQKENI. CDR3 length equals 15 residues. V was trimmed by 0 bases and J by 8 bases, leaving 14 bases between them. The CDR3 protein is CASSPPMSGRDEQFF. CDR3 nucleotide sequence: TGTGCCAGCTCACCACCCATGTCAGGTCGTGATGAGCAGTTCTTC.

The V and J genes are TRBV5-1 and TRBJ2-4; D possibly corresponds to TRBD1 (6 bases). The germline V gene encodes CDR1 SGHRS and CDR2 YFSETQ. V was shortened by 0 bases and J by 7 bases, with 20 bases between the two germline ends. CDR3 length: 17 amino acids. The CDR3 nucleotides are TGCGCCAGCAGCTTGGCCGCCAGTTCAGGGGTTGGGAACATTCAGTACTTC. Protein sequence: CASSLAASSGVGNIQYF.

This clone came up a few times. CDR3: CAISEQGANYGYTF. The CDR3, as DNA: TGTGCCATCAGCGAACAGGGAGCTAACTATGGCTACACCTTC. The V call is TRBV10-3, the J call TRBJ1-2, with D maybe TRBD1 (6 bases). V was cut by 6 bases and J by 0 bases, with 11 bases left in between. CDR1 and CDR2 (germline): ENHRY, SYGVKD. CDR3 length: 14 amino acids.

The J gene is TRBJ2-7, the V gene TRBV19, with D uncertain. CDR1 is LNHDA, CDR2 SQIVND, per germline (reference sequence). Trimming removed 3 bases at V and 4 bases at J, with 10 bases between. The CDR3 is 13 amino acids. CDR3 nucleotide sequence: TGTGCCAGTAGTATTGGCAGGCTGTACGAGCAGTACTTC. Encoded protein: CASSIGRLYEQYF.

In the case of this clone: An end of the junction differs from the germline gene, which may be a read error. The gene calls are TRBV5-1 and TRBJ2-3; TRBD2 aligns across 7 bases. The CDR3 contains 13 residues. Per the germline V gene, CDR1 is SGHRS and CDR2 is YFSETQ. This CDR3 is CASSLDGRQGGRF. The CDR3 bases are TGCGCCAGCAGCTTGGATGGTCGGCAGGGAGGGCGATTT.

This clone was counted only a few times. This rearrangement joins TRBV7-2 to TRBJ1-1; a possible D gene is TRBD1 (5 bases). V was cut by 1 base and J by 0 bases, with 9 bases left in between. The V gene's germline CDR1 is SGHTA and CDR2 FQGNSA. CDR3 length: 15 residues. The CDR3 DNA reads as TGTGCCAGCAGCTTAGGCGGGGCCATGAACACTGAAGCTTTCTTT. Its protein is CASSLGGAMNTEAFF.

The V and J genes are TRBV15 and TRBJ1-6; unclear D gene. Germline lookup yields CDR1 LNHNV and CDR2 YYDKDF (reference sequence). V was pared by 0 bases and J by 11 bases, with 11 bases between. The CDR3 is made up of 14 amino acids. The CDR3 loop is CATSRDLGVTPLHF. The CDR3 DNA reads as TGTGCCACCAGCAGAGATTTGGGCGTTACACCCCTCCACTTT.

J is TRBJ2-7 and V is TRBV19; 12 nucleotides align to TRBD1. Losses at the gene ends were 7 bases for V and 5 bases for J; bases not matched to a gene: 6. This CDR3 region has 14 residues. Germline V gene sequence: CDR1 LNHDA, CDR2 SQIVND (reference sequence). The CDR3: CASKVGQGAHEQYF. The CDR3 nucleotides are TGTGCCAGTAAGGTGGGACAGGGGGCCCACGAGCAGTACTTC.

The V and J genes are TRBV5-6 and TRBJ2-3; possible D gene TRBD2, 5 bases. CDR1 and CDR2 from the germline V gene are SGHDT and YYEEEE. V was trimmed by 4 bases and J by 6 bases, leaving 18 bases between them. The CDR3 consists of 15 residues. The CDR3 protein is CASSLEFRGVDTQYF. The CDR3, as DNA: TGTGCCAGCAGCCTGGAGTTTCGGGGAGTGGATACGCAGTATTTT.

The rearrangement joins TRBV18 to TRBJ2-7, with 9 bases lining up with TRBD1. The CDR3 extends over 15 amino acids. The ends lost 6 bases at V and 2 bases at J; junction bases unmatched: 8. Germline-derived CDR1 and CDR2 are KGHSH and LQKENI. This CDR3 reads CASSGRQGGTYEQYF. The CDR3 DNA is TGTGCCAGCTCGGGTAGACAGGGGGGCACCTACGAGCAGTACTTC.

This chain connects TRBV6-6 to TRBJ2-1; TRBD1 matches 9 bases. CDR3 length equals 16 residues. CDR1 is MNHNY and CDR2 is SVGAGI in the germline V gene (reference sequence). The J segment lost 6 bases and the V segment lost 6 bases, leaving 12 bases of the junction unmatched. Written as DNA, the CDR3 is TGTGCCAGCAGACCTTCCGGGACAGGGAACGGCAATGAGCAGTTCTTC. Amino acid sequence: CASRPSGTGNGNEQFF.

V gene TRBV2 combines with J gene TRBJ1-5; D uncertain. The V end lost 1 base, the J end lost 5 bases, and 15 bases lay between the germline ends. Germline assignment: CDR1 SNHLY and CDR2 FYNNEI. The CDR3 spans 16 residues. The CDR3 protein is CASSEGGRRMHQPQHF. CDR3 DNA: TGTGCCAGCAGTGAAGGAGGGCGGCGGATGCATCAGCCCCAGCATTTT.

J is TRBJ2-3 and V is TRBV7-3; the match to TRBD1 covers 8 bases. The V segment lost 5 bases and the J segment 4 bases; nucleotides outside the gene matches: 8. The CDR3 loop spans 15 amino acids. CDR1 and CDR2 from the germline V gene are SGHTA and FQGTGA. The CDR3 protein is CASSTSGGPPDTQYF. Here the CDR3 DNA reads TGTGCCAGCAGCACCTCAGGGGGCCCCCCAGATACGCAGTATTTT.

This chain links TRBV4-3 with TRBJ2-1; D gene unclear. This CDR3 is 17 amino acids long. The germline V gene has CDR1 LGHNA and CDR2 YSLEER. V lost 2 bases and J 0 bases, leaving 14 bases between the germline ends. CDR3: CASSQNSLPSSYNEQFF. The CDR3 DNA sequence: TGCGCCAGCAGCCAAAATTCGTTACCTAGCTCCTACAATGAGCAGTTCTTC.

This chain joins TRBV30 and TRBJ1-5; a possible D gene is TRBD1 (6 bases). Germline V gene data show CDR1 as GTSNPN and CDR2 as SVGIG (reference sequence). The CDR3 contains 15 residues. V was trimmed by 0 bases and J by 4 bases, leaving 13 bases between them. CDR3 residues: CAWSVRGQLNQPQHF. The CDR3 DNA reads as TGTGCCTGGAGTGTACGTGGACAGCTAAATCAGCCCCAGCATTTT.

CDR3 loop: CASSPSGRASYNEQFF. Here the CDR3 DNA reads TGTGCCAGCAGCCCGTCCGGGAGAGCCTCCTACAATGAGCAGTTCTTC. The V and J genes are TRBV14 and TRBJ2-1; the D gene is possibly TRBD2 (6 bases). With 4 bases removed from V and 0 bases from J, the gap between germline ends came to 13 bases. The length of the CDR3 is 16 residues. Germline lookup yields CDR1 SGHDN and CDR2 FVKESK.

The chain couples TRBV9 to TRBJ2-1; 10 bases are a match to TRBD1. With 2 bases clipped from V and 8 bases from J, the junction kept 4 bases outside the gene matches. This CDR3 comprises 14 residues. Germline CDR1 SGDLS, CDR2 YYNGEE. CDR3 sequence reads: CASSVRGTGDEQFF. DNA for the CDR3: TGTGCCAGCAGCGTTAGAGGGACAGGGGATGAGCAGTTCTTC.